Shown below are 27 T cell receptor beta chains from a single sample sequenced in a study of Ad26.COV2.S vaccination and SARS-CoV-2 variants. The repertoire was sequenced with immunoSEQ multiplex PCR; TCRdb's copy has only in-frame clones and lacks some. The sample records fewer than 400,000 clones, about 88% being singletons. Indicated treatment: roughly 20 received Ad26.COV2.S at low or high dose, single or two shots; 5 received placebo; per-sample allocation not given. Specimens were obtained on day 63 following the first vaccine or placebo injection. The specimen comprised peripheral blood, sampled in a trial of Ad26.COV2.S vaccine versus placebo. The receptors here all came from a person aged 18 to 59 who received the Ad26.COV2.S COVID-19 vaccine or a placebo.

V and J are TRBV10-3 and TRBJ1-1; 7 bases are shared with TRBD1. V trimming: 4 bases; J trimming: 1 base; junction bases outside the gene matches: 9. The germline V gene encodes CDR1 ENHRY and CDR2 SYGVKD. The CDR3 contains 16 residues. CDR3 sequence (DNA): TGTGCCATCAGTGGTCAGGGGGGATCTACGAACACTGAAGCTTTCTTT. Its translation: CAISGQGGSTNTEAFF.

The gene calls are TRBV3-1 (or the pseudogene TRBV3-2) and TRBJ2-3, with D unresolved. The CDR3 totals 15 residues. Germline assignment: CDR1 LGHDT and CDR2 YNNKEL (reference sequence). V gave up 5 bases and J gave up 1 base, with 13 bases separating them. CDR3 sequence: CASSTLGWGTDTQYF. The DNA of the CDR3 is TGTGCCAGCAGCACCCTAGGGTGGGGCACAGATACGCAGTATTTT.

V gene TRBV2 combines with J gene TRBJ2-1; TRBD1 matches 9 bases. V was pared by 6 bases and J by 5 bases, with 8 bases of the junction left unmatched. Germline CDR1 is SNHLY and CDR2 is FYNNEI. CDR3 length: 15 amino acids. CDR3 sequence: CASSDGTGWHNEQFF. The CDR3 DNA reads TGTGCCAGCAGCGACGGGACAGGGTGGCACAATGAGCAGTTCTTC.

The chain is built from TRBV2 and TRBJ1-3; D is perhaps TRBD1 (6 bases). The CDR3 totals 15 residues. CDR1 and CDR2 from the germline V gene are SNHLY and FYNNEI. Trimming took 4 bases from V and 4 from J, leaving 14 bases between them. The CDR3 region is CASSAIRGSGNTIYF. The CDR3 DNA reads TGTGCCAGCAGTGCCATCAGGGGATCGGGAAACACCATATATTTT.

The V and J genes are TRBV19 and TRBJ1-1; unclear D gene. CDR1 and CDR2 (germline): LNHDA, SQIVND (reference sequence). The CDR3 consists of 13 residues. V was cut by 7 bases and J by 3 bases, with 12 bases left in between. CDR3 region: CASKSWRDTEAFF. CDR3 in DNA: TGTGCCAGTAAAAGTTGGAGGGACACTGAAGCTTTCTTT.

CDR3 bases: TGTGCCAGCAGCTTGCCGGACAGGTCCTACGAGCAGTACTTC. Translating it yields CASSLPDRSYEQYF. The V gene is TRBV11-2, the J gene TRBJ2-7; 7 bases agree with TRBD1. Trimming cost V 3 bases and J 1 base; bases outside gene matches: 3. Per germline, CDR1 SGHAT and CDR2 FQNNGV. The CDR3 length is 14 residues.

The chain joins TRBV11-2 to TRBJ2-7; tentatively, D is TRBD1 or TRBD2 (6 bases each). V lost 5 bases and J 3 bases, leaving 17 bases between the germline ends. The length of the CDR3 is 15 residues. The germline V gene encodes CDR1 SGHAT and CDR2 FQNNGV. CDR3 sequence reads: CASSRGQGIRYEQYF. DNA of the CDR3: TGTGCCAGCAGCCGGGGGCAGGGTATTCGCTACGAGCAGTACTTC.

V is TRBV27 and J is TRBJ1-5; 9 bases align to TRBD1. Germline V CDR1 and CDR2: MNHEY, SMNVEV (reference sequence). V lost 1 base to trimming and J lost 5 bases; unmatched junction nucleotides: 3. The CDR3 is 15 amino acids. CDR3 coding DNA: TGTGCCAGCAGTTTATATCGGACAGGGGATCAGCCCCAGCATTTT. Translation: CASSLYRTGDQPQHF.

The CDR3 DNA is TGTGCCAGCACAGACGACACAGATACGCAGTATTTT. Amino acid sequence: CASTDDTDTQYF. The chain combines TRBV6-6 with TRBJ2-3, with unresolved D. Germline-derived CDR1 and CDR2 are MNHNY and SVGAGI (reference sequence). The CDR3 is 12 residues long. V was clipped by 7 bases and J by 2 bases, with 7 bases between them.

The chain carries TRBV12-3 or TRBV12-4 and TRBJ1-1; D unclear. Trimming cost V 3 bases and J 8 bases, with 13 bases left between them. The CDR3 runs 13 residues. The chain's CDR3 is CASSFEWSPEAFF. The CDR3 coding sequence is TGTGCCAGCAGTTTCGAGTGGTCTCCCGAAGCTTTCTTT.

The chain couples TRBV14 to TRBJ1-1; a weak D match, TRBD1 (6 bases). Germline loops: CDR1 SGHDN, CDR2 FVKESK. Deletions cut 4 bases from V and 7 bases from J, with 13 bases between. The CDR3 loop spans 13 amino acids. CDR3 residues: CASSLLGGGEAFF. CDR3 DNA sequence: TGTGCCAGCAGCCTACTGGGAGGGGGTGAAGCTTTCTTT.

On this clone itself: Other DNA sequences in the sample encode the same CDR3. V is TRBV19 and J is TRBJ1-1; D remains ambiguous. This CDR3 is built from 13 residues. The ends were cut back, 0 bases at V and 1 base at J, with 3 bases in the middle. The V gene's germline CDR1 is LNHDA and CDR2 SQIVND (reference sequence). CDR3 coding DNA: TGTGCCAGTAGTATAGATCGGAACACTGAAGCTTTCTTT. Its protein product is CASSIDRNTEAFF. Together with reference TRBV19 and TRBJ1-1, the CDR3 gives the full variable domain: DGGITQSPKYLFRKEGQNVTLSCEQNLNHDAMYWYRQDPGQGLRLIYYSQIVNDFQKGDIAEGYSVSREKKESFPLTVTSAQKNPTAFYLCASSIDRNTEAFFGQGTRLTVV.

The chain joins TRBV6-5 to TRBJ2-3, with 7 nucleotides matching TRBD2. The CDR3 totals 13 residues. Germline CDR1 reads MNHEY; CDR2 reads SVGAGI. V lost 8 bases, J lost 6 bases, and 8 bases stayed unmatched. CDR3 protein: CASGGGIPDTQYF. CDR3 bases: TGTGCCAGCGGGGGGGGAATCCCGGATACGCAGTATTTT.

The chain combines TRBV5-1 with TRBJ1-4, with D maybe TRBD1 (5 bases). V was trimmed by 6 bases and J by 4 bases, leaving 7 bases between them. Germline assignment: CDR1 SGHRS and CDR2 YFSETQ. The CDR3 is 12 residues long. The CDR3 here is CASTTDNEKLFF. In DNA, the CDR3 is TGCGCCAGCACGACAGATAATGAAAAACTGTTTTTT.

This chain joins TRBV2 and TRBJ2-3; 10 bases match TRBD2. The CDR3 is 16 amino acids. Germline V gene sequence: CDR1 SNHLY, CDR2 FYNNEI. Germline trimming cut 0 bases from V and 8 bases from J; bases unmatched to any gene: 8. The CDR3 loop reads CASSEALSGGAGTQYF. In nucleotides, the CDR3 is TGTGCCAGCAGTGAAGCGCTCAGCGGGGGGGCCGGTACGCAGTATTTT.

V is TRBV19 and J is TRBJ1-5; maybe TRBD1 (5 bases). V lost 5 bases and J 0 bases, leaving 14 bases between the germline ends. The germline gives CDR1 LNHDA, CDR2 SQIVND (reference sequence). The CDR3 is 16 residues long. The CDR3 reads CASSSWGSYSNQPQHF. CDR3 nucleotides: TGTGCCAGTAGTTCGTGGGGCAGCTATAGCAATCAGCCCCAGCATTTT. Supplemented by reference TRBV19 and TRBJ1-5, the full variable domain reads DGGITQSPKYLFRKEGQNVTLSCEQNLNHDAMYWYRQDPGQGLRLIYYSQIVNDFQKGDIAEGYSVSREKKESFPLTVTSAQKNPTAFYLCASSSWGSYSNQPQHFGDGTRLSIL.

The chain joins TRBV28 to TRBJ1-2, with D perhaps matching TRBD1 (5 bases). Germline CDR1 reads MDHEN; CDR2 reads SYDVKM. Deletions cut 3 bases from V and 3 bases from J, with 11 bases between. The CDR3 is 14 amino acids. The CDR3 loop is CASSFGRGDYGYTF. CDR3 coding DNA: TGTGCCAGCAGTTTTGGGAGAGGGGACTATGGCTACACCTTC.

The genes are TRBV7-8 and TRBJ2-1; 7 positions agree with TRBD1. Germline values: CDR1 SGHVS, CDR2 FQNEAQ. Losses at the gene ends were 5 bases for V and 7 bases for J; bases not matched to a gene: 8. The CDR3 length is 14 residues. The CDR3: CASSAARQGNEQFF. CDR3 sequence (DNA): TGTGCCAGCAGCGCCGCGCGACAGGGAAATGAGCAGTTCTTC.

The chain recombines TRBV5-1 with TRBJ2-5, with D possibly matching TRBD1 (5 bases). The CDR3 extends over 15 amino acids. Germline loops: CDR1 SGHRS, CDR2 YFSETQ. V lost 0 bases to trimming and J lost 1 base, with 10 bases between them. The CDR3 DNA follows: TGCGCCAGCAGCTTGGATGGACAAGCCCAAGAGACCCAGTACTTC. This codes for CASSLDGQAQETQYF.

The chain uses TRBV6-5 and TRBJ1-2; 9 positions agree with TRBD1. Germline assignment: CDR1 MNHEY and CDR2 SVGAGI. The J segment lost 8 bases and the V segment lost 0 bases, leaving 4 bases of the junction unmatched. The length of the CDR3 is 14 residues. CDR3 nucleotide sequence: TGTGCCAGCAGTTACTCTACAGGGGGCGAGGGCTACACCTTC. Translating gives CASSYSTGGEGYTF.

This chain uses TRBV7-8 with TRBJ1-2; D is undetermined. Germline V lookup: CDR1 SGHVS, CDR2 FQNEAQ. V lost 1 base and J lost 4, with 13 bases in between. CDR3 length: 15 amino acids. CDR3 nucleotide sequence: TGTGCCAGCAGCTTAGGGGAGGGAAGAGGCTATGGCTACACCTTC. As protein: CASSLGEGRGYGYTF.

The chain carries TRBV6-5 and TRBJ2-2; D unclear. Germline values: CDR1 MNHEY, CDR2 SVGAGI. V lost 6 bases and J 3 bases, leaving 8 bases between the germline ends. The CDR3 is 13 amino acids. This chain's CDR3 is CASRGVDTGELFF. The CDR3, as DNA: TGTGCCAGCAGGGGTGTAGACACCGGGGAGCTGTTTTTT.

This chain joins TRBV9 and TRBJ2-5, with no clear D. The V end lost 0 bases, the J end lost 1 base, and 7 bases lay between the germline ends. The germline CDR1 and CDR2 sequences are SGDLS and YYNGEE. There are 14 residues in the CDR3. Here the CDR3 reads CASSVAAVQETQYF. CDR3 coding DNA: TGTGCCAGCAGCGTAGCGGCGGTCCAAGAGACCCAGTACTTC. The whole variable domain, filled in from reference TRBV9 and TRBJ2-5, reads DSGVTQTPKHLITATGQRVTLRCSPRSGDLSVYWYQQSLDQGLQFLIQYYNGEERAKGNILERFSAQQFPDLHSELNLSSLELGDSALYFCASSVAAVQETQYFGPGTRLLVL.

The V and J genes are TRBV19 and TRBJ2-3; TRBD2 agrees at 11 bases. CDR3 length: 16 residues. Looked up from germline, CDR1 is LNHDA and CDR2 is SQIVND (reference sequence). The trim removed 6 bases at V and 2 bases at J, leaving 7 bases unmatched. DNA of the CDR3: TGTGCCAGTAGAGGGGCTAGCGGGGGGACCACAGATACGCAGTATTTT. It translates to CASRGASGGTTDTQYF.

V and J are TRBV3-1 (or the pseudogene TRBV3-2) and TRBJ2-5; D tentatively reads TRBD1 or TRBD2 (6 bases each). Per the germline V gene, CDR1 is LGHDT and CDR2 is YNNKEL (reference sequence). V dropped 1 base and J dropped 4 bases, with 13 bases sitting between them. The CDR3 runs 15 residues. The CDR3 loop is CASSQAGGSRETQYF. Here the CDR3 DNA reads TGTGCCAGCAGCCAAGCCGGGGGCTCAAGAGAGACCCAGTACTTC.

The chain joins TRBV2 to TRBJ2-3; D unresolved. V was clipped by 4 bases and J by 2 bases, with 13 bases between them. Germline CDR1 and CDR2: SNHLY and FYNNEI. The CDR3 extends over 15 amino acids. CDR3 loop: CASSAGFPITDTQYF. The CDR3, as DNA: TGTGCCAGCAGTGCCGGCTTCCCGATCACAGATACGCAGTATTTT.

V gene TRBV7-2 combines with J gene TRBJ2-7; perhaps D is TRBD1 or TRBD2 (6 bases each). The CDR3 loop spans 15 amino acids. Per germline, CDR1 SGHTA and CDR2 FQGNSA. Trimming removed 0 bases from V and 3 bases from J, with 12 bases in between. CDR3 coding DNA: TGTGCCAGCAGCTTAGCGGAGGGGGGTTTCTACGAGCAGTACTTC. This translates into CASSLAEGGFYEQYF. The full variable domain, completed using reference TRBV7-2 and TRBJ2-7, is GAGVSQSPSNKVTEKGKDVELRCDPISGHTALYWYRQSLGQGLEFLIYFQGNSAPDKSGLPSDRFSAERTGGSVSTLTIQRTQQEDSAVYLCASSLAEGGFYEQYFGPGTRLTVT.